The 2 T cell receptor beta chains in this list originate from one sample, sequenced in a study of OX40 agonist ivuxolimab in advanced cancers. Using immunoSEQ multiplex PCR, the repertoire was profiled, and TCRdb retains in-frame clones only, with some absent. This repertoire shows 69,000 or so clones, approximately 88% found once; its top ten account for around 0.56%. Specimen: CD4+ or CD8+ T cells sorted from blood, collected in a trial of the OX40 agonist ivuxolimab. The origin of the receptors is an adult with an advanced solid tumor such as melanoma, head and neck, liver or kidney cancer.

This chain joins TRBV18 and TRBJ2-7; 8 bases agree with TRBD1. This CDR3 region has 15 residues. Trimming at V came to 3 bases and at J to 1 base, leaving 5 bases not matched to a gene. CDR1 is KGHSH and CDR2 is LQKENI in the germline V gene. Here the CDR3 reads CASSPMTGASYEQYF. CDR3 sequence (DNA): TGTGCCAGCTCACCCATGACAGGGGCTTCCTACGAGCAGTACTTC.

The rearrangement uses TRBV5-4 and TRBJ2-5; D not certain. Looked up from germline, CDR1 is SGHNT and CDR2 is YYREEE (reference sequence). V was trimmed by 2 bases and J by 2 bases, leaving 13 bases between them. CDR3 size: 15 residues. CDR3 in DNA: TGTGCCAGCAGCTTCGGCTATGGTAAACAAGAGACCCAGTACTTC. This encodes CASSFGYGKQETQYF.